A single sample is the source of the 21 T cell receptor beta chains below, sequenced in a study of cytomegalovirus exposure and HLA in healthy donors. PCR involved 60 Vbeta and 13 Jbeta primers. Assay: immunoSEQ multiplex PCR; the TCRdb copy retains only in-frame clones and omits some. Of about 150,000 clones in the sample, around two thirds were seen once. Sequencing input: PBMCs. The receptor set was obtained from a man aged 30-40 years in good health and CMV-seropositive.

This clone has a single count. The rearrangement uses TRBV27 and TRBJ1-5; 8 nucleotides line up with TRBD1. The junction had 3 bases not matched to a gene; V was cut back by 8 bases and J by 0 bases. Per the germline V gene, CDR1 is MNHEY and CDR2 is SMNVEV (reference sequence). The CDR3 extends over 14 amino acids. This chain's CDR3 is CASGQGYSNQPQHF. CDR3 in DNA: TGTGCCAGCGGACAGGGCTATAGCAATCAGCCCCAGCATTTT.

This clone was observed a few times. The genes are TRBV6-1 and TRBJ1-3, with D perhaps matching TRBD1 (5 bases). Germline loops: CDR1 MNHNS, CDR2 SASEGT. Trimming removed 5 bases at V and 8 bases at J, with 16 bases between. The length of the CDR3 is 14 residues. The CDR3 sequence: CASSYNQGTDTIYF. As DNA, the CDR3 is TGTGCCAGCAGTTATAATCAGGGTACTGACACCATATATTTT.

The genes are TRBV30 and TRBJ1-1, with a weak D call TRBD1 (5 bases). With 5 bases removed from V and 1 base from J, the gap between germline ends came to 11 bases. Germline V gene lookup returns CDR1 GTSNPN and CDR2 SVGIG (reference sequence). The CDR3 totals 13 residues. Here the CDR3 reads CAWARAENTEAFF. CDR3 nucleotides: TGTGCCTGGGCCAGGGCGGAGAACACTGAAGCTTTCTTT.

The V and J genes are TRBV4-1 and TRBJ2-3; possibly TRBD2 for D (7 bases). CDR1 is MGHRA and CDR2 is YSYEKL in the germline V gene. V was shortened by 6 bases and J by 6 bases, with 22 bases between the two germline ends. This CDR3 is built from 16 residues. CDR3 bases: TGCGCCAGCAGTCTGGAGGGGGAGGGCCTGATGGATACGCAGTATTTT. Translated, it gives CASSLEGEGLMDTQYF.

This sequence joins TRBV7-9 and TRBJ2-1, with TRBD2 identical over 7 bases. CDR3 length: 17 amino acids. From germline, CDR1 is SEHNR and CDR2 FQNEAQ (reference sequence). Unmatched junction bases numbered 17, after V lost 6 bases and J lost 6 bases. The CDR3 DNA is TGTGCCAGCAGTTTGGCCCCGGGACTACTTTTAGTCAATGAGCAGTTCTTC. This codes for CASSLAPGLLLVNEQFF.

The chain couples TRBV28 to TRBJ2-4; TRBD2 might be the D (5 bases). V lost 5 bases and J 0 bases, leaving 26 bases between the germline ends. Germline CDR1 is MDHEN and CDR2 is SYDVKM. The CDR3 is made up of 20 amino acids. In DNA form, the CDR3 reads TGTGCCAGCAGTACATTACAACTAGTGAGCTCGACCCTAGCCAAAAACATTCAGTACTTC. Residues: CASSTLQLVSSTLAKNIQYF.

The sample holds a few counts of this clone. The genes are TRBV27 and TRBJ2-5, with D perhaps matching TRBD2 (7 bases). V lost 2 bases and J 1 base, leaving 11 bases between the germline ends. The CDR3 spans 15 residues. Germline values: CDR1 MNHEY, CDR2 SMNVEV (reference sequence). CDR3 amino acids: CASSLGGAVQETQYF. The CDR3 region has the DNA TGTGCCAGCAGTTTAGGGGGGGCCGTCCAAGAGACCCAGTACTTC.

The chain has TRBV5-4 and TRBJ2-7, with 7 bases fitting TRBD2. Trimming cost V 4 bases and J 3 bases; bases outside gene matches: 13. The CDR3 sequence is 16 residues long. Germline-derived CDR1 and CDR2 are SGHNT and YYREEE (reference sequence). CDR3 DNA: TGTGCCAGCAGCCAAGATGGGGGGGAGGGCCACTACGAGCAGTACTTC. Encoded protein: CASSQDGGEGHYEQYF.

As concerns this clone: The junction does not match germline at one end; this may be a read error. As DNA, the CDR3 is TGTTCCAGCAGCCCTCTAACAGGGGATTCCTACGAGCAGTACTTC. This gives the protein CSSSPLTGDSYEQYF. The chain joins TRBV7-9 to TRBJ2-7, with 7 bases aligning to TRBD1. Per the germline V gene, CDR1 is SEHNR and CDR2 is FQNEAQ (reference sequence). CDR3 size: 15 residues.

The genes are TRBV15 and TRBJ2-5, with D perhaps TRBD1 (5 bases). CDR1 and CDR2 from the germline V gene are LNHNV and YYDKDF (reference sequence). The CDR3 totals 13 residues. Trimming removed 2 bases from V and 4 bases from J, with 8 bases in between. Here the CDR3 DNA reads TGTGCCACCAGCAGACAGGGTGGAGAGACCCAGTACTTC. Translated: CATSRQGGETQYF.

This clone has only a few counts. V and J are TRBV6-1 and TRBJ2-1; 10 nucleotides match TRBD2. The CDR3 loop spans 14 amino acids. In germline, CDR1 is MNHNS, CDR2 SASEGT. The V gene end was trimmed by 6 bases and the J gene end by 9 bases; junction bases not matched to a gene: 8. Written as DNA, the CDR3 is TGTGCCAGCAGGGAGTTAGCGGGAGGAAGTGAGCAGTTCTTC. Protein sequence: CASRELAGGSEQFF.

A single count supports this clone. The CDR3 DNA is TGTGCCAGCAGCCCGACTAGCGGTGCCTTGGGATGGGAGACCCAGTACTTC. Translated, it gives CASSPTSGALGWETQYF. J is TRBJ2-5 and V is TRBV9; 9 bases line up with TRBD2. The CDR3 consists of 17 residues. Germline lookup yields CDR1 SGDLS and CDR2 YYNGEE. V lost 4 bases to trimming and J lost 5 bases; unmatched junction nucleotides: 15. Supplemented by reference TRBV9 and TRBJ2-5, the full variable domain reads DSGVTQTPKHLITATGQRVTLRCSPRSGDLSVYWYQQSLDQGLQFLIQYYNGEERAKGNILERFSAQQFPDLHSELNLSSLELGDSALYFCASSPTSGALGWETQYFGPGTRLLVL.

The rearrangement links TRBV10-3 to TRBJ1-2; D possibly corresponds to TRBD1 (6 bases). The germline V gene has CDR1 ENHRY and CDR2 SYGVKD. The CDR3 covers 14 residues. With 0 bases removed from V and 8 bases from J, the gap between germline ends came to 13 bases. The CDR3 is CAISESPGVRGYTF. CDR3 DNA: TGTGCCATCAGTGAGTCACCAGGGGTACGGGGCTACACCTTC.

This clone was seen just once. This same CDR3 is encoded by further DNA sequences in the sample. The J gene is TRBJ2-5, the V gene TRBV19; 8 bases line up with TRBD2. This CDR3 spans 16 amino acids. Germline-derived CDR1 and CDR2 are LNHDA and SQIVND (reference sequence). With V trimmed by 3 bases and J by 2 bases, 8 bases remained unmatched. This CDR3 is CASSMSAGVGQETQYF. CDR3 DNA: TGTGCCAGTAGTATGTCAGCGGGGGTAGGGCAAGAGACCCAGTACTTC. Together with reference TRBV19 and TRBJ2-5, the CDR3 gives the full variable domain: DGGITQSPKYLFRKEGQNVTLSCEQNLNHDAMYWYRQDPGQGLRLIYYSQIVNDFQKGDIAEGYSVSREKKESFPLTVTSAQKNPTAFYLCASSMSAGVGQETQYFGPGTRLLVL.

The chain links TRBV6-5 to TRBJ1-1; TRBD1 matches at 7 bases. Germline-derived CDR1 and CDR2 are MNHEY and SVGAGI. V dropped 8 bases and J dropped 0; count of bases not matched to a gene: 0. This CDR3 is built from 12 residues. For the CDR3, the DNA is TGTGCCAGCGGGACAGTGAACACTGAAGCTTTCTTT. It is translated as CASGTVNTEAFF.

The chain carries TRBV10-1 and TRBJ2-3, with unresolved D. The CDR3 consists of 16 residues. The V end was cut by 3 bases, the J end by 1 base, with 14 bases between. The germline V gene has CDR1 WNHNN and CDR2 SYGVQD (reference sequence). The CDR3, as DNA: TGCGCCAGCAGTGATCGGGTCAGCATTGGCACAGATACGCAGTATTTT. Protein: CASSDRVSIGTDTQYF.

V usage is TRBV5-1 and J usage is TRBJ1-2; 7 nucleotides agree with TRBD1. The V and J ends lost 0 bases and 8 bases, in that order; junction bases with no gene match: 10. Germline CDR1 reads SGHRS; CDR2 reads YFSETQ. The CDR3 is 15 residues long. Here the CDR3 reads CASSLGSQGGAGYTF. The CDR3 DNA sequence: TGCGCCAGCAGCTTGGGGTCGCAGGGGGGTGCGGGCTACACCTTC.

The rearrangement uses TRBV4-1 and TRBJ1-2; 9 bases agree with TRBD1. The CDR3 totals 14 residues. Per the germline V gene, CDR1 is MGHRA and CDR2 is YSYEKL. The ends lost 4 bases at V and 3 bases at J; junction bases unmatched: 3. The CDR3 reads CASSLDRGDYGYTF. As DNA, the CDR3 is TGCGCCAGCAGCCTTGACAGGGGGGACTATGGCTACACCTTC.

The genes are TRBV30 and TRBJ2-3; 13 bases fit TRBD2. CDR1 is GTSNPN and CDR2 is SVGIG in the germline V gene (reference sequence). CDR3 length: 17 residues. The J segment lost 2 bases and the V segment lost 6 bases, leaving 11 bases of the junction unmatched. CDR3 in amino acids: CACQSGLAGVFTDTQYF. The CDR3 DNA is TGTGCCTGTCAATCCGGACTAGCGGGAGTGTTCACAGATACGCAGTATTTT.

CDR3 region: CASSIGTVGEQYF. Here the CDR3 DNA reads TGTGCCAGCAGCATCGGGACAGTGGGAGAGCAGTACTTC. This chain links TRBV7-9 with TRBJ2-7; 7 bases line up with TRBD1. V lost 5 bases to trimming and J lost 7 bases; unmatched junction nucleotides: 8. In germline, CDR1 is SEHNR, CDR2 FQNEAQ (reference sequence). This CDR3 has 13 amino acids.

The chain combines TRBV30 with TRBJ1-1; D call uncertain. Trimming took 4 bases from V and 7 from J, leaving 37 bases between them. The germline V gene encodes CDR1 GTSNPN and CDR2 SVGIG (reference sequence). This CDR3 has 20 amino acids. CDR3 nucleotides: TGTGCCTGGACCACCTTACTTATGTCGGCGAGGGCCCAGAATAAGGTTGAAGCTTTCTTT. This codes for CAWTTLLMSARAQNKVEAFF.